This T cell receptor beta chain was obtained from a study of shared clonotypes between healthy human individuals. Overall study: CD4 naive cells filled three plates per donor, CD4 memory three, CD8 naive two and CD8 memory one.

Under the authors' procedure: ImmunoSEQ output held junction-only sequences without quality scores, so filtering differed. Profiling relied on immunoSEQ multiplex PCR, and the TCRdb table lists in-frame clones only, not all of them. That table furnishes V, J and clone size, whereas the DNA furnished D and trimming. Among around 120,000 clones listed, about 66% were seen once. Points from the study as a whole: Clonotypes which were not shared had lower generation probabilities than clonotypes that all four donors shared.

For this clone: Its specificity is unknown.

V was shortened by 0 bases and J by 0 bases, with 7 bases between the two germline ends. In germline, CDR1 is SGDLS, CDR2 YYNGEE. CDR3 length equals 16 residues. The chain employs TRBV9 and TRBJ2-6; no reliable D call. The sequence came from a woman in her 30s in good health. Sequenced input: memory CD8+ T cells sorted from blood. The subset denotes: CD45RO+ cells pooled with CCR7-negative TemRA cells. Here the CDR3 reads CASSVERSSGANVLTF. CDR3 bases: TGTGCCAGCAGCGTAGAGAGGAGCTCTGGGGCCAACGTCCTGACTTTC. The whole variable domain, remainder taken from reference TRBV9 and TRBJ2-6, is DSGVTQTPKHLITATGQRVTLRCSPRSGDLSVYWYQQSLDQGLQFLIQYYNGEERAKGNILERFSAQQFPDLHSELNLSSLELGDSALYFCASSVERSSGANVLTFGAGSRLTVL.